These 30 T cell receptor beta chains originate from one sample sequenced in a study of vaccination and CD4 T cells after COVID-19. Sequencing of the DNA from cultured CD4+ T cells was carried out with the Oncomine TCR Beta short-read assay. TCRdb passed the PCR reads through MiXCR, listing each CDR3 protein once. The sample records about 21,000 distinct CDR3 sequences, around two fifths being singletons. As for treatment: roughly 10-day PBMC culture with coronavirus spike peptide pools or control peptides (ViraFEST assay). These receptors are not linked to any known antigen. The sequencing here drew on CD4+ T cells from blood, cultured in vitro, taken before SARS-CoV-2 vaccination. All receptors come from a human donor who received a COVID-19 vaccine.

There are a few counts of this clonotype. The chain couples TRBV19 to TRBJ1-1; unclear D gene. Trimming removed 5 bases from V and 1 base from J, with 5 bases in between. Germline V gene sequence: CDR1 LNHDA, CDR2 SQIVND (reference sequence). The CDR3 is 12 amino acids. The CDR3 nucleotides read TGTGCCAGTAGTTGGCCGAACACTGAAGCTTTCTTT. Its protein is CASSWPNTEAFF.

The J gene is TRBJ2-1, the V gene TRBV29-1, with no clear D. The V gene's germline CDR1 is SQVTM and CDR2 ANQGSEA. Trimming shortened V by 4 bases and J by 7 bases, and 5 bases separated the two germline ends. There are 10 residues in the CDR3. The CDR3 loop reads CSVGSNEQFF. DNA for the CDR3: TGCAGCGTTGGTTCGAATGAGCAGTTCTTC.

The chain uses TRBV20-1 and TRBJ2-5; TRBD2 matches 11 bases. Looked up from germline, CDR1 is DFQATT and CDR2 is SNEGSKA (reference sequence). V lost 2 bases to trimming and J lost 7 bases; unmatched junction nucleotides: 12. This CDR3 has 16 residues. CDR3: CSARRLAGGTCGTQYF. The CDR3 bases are TGCAGTGCTAGACGCTTAGCGGGGGGGACTTGTGGGACCCAGTACTTC.

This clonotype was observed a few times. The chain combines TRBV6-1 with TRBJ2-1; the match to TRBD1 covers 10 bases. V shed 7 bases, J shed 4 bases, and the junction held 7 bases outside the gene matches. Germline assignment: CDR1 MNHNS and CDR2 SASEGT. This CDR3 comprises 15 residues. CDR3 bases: TGTGCCAGCACAAGAGGGACAGGGGCTTACAATGAGCAGTTCTTC. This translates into CASTRGTGAYNEQFF.

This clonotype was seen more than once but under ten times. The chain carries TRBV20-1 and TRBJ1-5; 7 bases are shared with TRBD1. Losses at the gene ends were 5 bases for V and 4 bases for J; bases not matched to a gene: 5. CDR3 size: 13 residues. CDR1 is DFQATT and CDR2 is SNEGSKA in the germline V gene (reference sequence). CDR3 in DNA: TGCAGTGCTTTCGGGACAGAGAATCAGCCCCAGCATTTT. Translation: CSAFGTENQPQHF.

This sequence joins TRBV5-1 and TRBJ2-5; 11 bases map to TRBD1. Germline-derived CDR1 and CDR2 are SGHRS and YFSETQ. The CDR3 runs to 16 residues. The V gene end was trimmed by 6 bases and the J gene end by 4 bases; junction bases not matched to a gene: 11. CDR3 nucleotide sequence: TGCGCCAGCACCCCTGGACAGGGGGCGCGTGGAGAGACCCAGTACTTC. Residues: CASTPGQGARGETQYF. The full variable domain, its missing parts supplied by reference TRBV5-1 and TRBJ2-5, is KAGVTQTPRYLIKTRGQQVTLSCSPISGHRSVSWYQQTPGQGLQFLFEYFSETQRNKGNFPGRFSGRQFSNSRSEMNVSTLELGDSALYLCASTPGQGARGETQYFGPGTRLLVL.

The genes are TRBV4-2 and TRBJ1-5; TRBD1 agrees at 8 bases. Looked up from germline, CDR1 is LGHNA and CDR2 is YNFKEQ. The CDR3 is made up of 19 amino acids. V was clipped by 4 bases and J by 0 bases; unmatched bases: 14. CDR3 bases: TGTGCCAGCAGCCTGAACTCCGGGACAGGATTATATAGCAATCAGCCCCAGCATTTT. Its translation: CASSLNSGTGLYSNQPQHF.

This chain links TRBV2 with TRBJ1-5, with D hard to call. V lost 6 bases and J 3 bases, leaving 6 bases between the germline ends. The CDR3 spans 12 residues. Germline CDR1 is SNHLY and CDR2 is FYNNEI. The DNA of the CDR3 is TGTGCCAGCAGGCTGATCAATCAGCCCCAGCATTTT. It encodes CASRLINQPQHF.

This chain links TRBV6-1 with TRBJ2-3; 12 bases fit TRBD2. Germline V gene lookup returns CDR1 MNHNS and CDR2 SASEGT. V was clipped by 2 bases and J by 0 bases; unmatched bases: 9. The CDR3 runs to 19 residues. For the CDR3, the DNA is TGTGCCAGCAGTGAAAGGAGGGCTAGCGGGGGGGTGAGCACAGATACGCAGTATTTT. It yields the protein CASSERRASGGVSTDTQYF.

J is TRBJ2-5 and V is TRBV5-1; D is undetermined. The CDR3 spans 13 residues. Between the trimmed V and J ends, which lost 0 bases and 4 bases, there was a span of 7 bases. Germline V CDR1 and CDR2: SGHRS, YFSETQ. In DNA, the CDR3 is TGCGCCAGCAGCTTGGGCTCGGGAGAGACCCAGTACTTC. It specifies CASSLGSGETQYF. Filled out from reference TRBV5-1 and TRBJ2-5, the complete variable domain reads KAGVTQTPRYLIKTRGQQVTLSCSPISGHRSVSWYQQTPGQGLQFLFEYFSETQRNKGNFPGRFSGRQFSNSRSEMNVSTLELGDSALYLCASSLGSGETQYFGPGTRLLVL.

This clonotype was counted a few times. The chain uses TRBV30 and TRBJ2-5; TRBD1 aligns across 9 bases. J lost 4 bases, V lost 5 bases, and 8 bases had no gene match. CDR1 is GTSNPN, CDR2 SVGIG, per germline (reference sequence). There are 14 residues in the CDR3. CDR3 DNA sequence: TGTGCCTGGGGAGGACAGGGGTCCGGAGAGACCCAGTACTTC. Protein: CAWGGQGSGETQYF.

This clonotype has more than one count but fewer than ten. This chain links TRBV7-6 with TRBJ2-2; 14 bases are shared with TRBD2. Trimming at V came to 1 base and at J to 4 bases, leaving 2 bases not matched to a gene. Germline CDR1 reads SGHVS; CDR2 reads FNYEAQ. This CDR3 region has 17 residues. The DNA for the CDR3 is TGTGCCAGCAGCTTAGGGGGACTAGCGGGGGTCACCGGGGAGCTGTTTTTT. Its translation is CASSLGGLAGVTGELFF.

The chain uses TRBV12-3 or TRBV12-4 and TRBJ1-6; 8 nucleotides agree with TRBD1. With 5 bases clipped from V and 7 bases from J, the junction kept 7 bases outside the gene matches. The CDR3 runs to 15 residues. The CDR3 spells CASSRRTGYNSPLHF. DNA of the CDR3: TGTGCCAGCAGTAGAAGGACAGGGTACAATTCACCCCTCCACTTT.

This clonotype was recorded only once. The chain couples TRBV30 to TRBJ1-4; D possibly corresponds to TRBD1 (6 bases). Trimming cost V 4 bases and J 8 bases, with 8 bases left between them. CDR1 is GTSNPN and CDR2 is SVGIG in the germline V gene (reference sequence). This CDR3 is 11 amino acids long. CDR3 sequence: CAWMGAEKLFF. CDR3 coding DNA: TGTGCCTGGATGGGGGCCGAAAAACTGTTTTTT.

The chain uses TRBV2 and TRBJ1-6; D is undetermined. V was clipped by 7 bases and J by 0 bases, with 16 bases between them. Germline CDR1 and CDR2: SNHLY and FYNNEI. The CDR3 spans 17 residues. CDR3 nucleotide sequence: TGTGCCAGCACCAGAAGGTCGCCGAGCTCCTATAATTCACCCCTCCACTTT. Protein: CASTRRSPSSYNSPLHF.

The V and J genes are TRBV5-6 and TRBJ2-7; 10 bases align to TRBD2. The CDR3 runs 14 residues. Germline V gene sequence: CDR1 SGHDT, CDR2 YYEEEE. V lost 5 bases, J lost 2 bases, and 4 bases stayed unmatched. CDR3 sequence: CASRTSGGAYEQYF. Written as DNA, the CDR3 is TGTGCCAGCAGGACAAGCGGGGGGGCCTACGAGCAGTACTTC.

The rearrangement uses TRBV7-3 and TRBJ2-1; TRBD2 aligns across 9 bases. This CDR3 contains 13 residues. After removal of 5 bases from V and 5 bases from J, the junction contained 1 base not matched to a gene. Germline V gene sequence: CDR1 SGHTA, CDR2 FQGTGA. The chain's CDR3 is CASSASGNNEQFF. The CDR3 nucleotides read TGTGCCAGCAGCGCTAGCGGGAACAATGAGCAGTTCTTC.

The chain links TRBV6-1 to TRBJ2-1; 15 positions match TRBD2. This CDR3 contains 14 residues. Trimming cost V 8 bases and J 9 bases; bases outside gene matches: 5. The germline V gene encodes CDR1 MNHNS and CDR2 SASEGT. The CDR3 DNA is TGTGCCAGCTGGACTAGCGGGGGGGTCGGTGAGCAGTTCTTC. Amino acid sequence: CASWTSGGVGEQFF.

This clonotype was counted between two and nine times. This CDR3 is CSAYQGGEWPQHF. Here the CDR3 DNA reads TGCAGTGCTTATCAGGGCGGTGAATGGCCCCAGCATTTT. The V gene is TRBV20-1, the J gene TRBJ1-5; D might be TRBD1 (5 bases). Trimming stripped 5 bases from V and 9 bases from J, with 17 bases between. The CDR3 length is 13 residues. CDR1 and CDR2 (germline): DFQATT, SNEGSKA (reference sequence).

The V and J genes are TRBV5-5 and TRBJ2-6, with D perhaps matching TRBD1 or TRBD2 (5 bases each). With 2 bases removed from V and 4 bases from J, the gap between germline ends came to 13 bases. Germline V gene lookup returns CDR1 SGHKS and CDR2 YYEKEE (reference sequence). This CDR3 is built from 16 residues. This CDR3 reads CASSFPPGTGANVLTF. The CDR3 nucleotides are TGTGCCAGCAGCTTTCCCCCGGGGACCGGGGCCAACGTCCTGACTTTC.

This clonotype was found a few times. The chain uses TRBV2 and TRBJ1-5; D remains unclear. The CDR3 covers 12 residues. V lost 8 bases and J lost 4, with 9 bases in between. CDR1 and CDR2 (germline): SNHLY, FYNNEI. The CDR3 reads CASRAPNQPQHF. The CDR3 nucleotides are TGTGCCAGCCGGGCCCCGAATCAGCCCCAGCATTTT.

CDR3: CASSLSGLINQPQHF. The CDR3 DNA reads as TGTGCCAGCAGTTTATCCGGGCTGATCAATCAGCCCCAGCATTTT. The V gene is TRBV12-3 or TRBV12-4, the J gene TRBJ1-5; D is ambiguous. Trimming took off 2 bases at V and 3 bases at J, with 11 bases between the two ends. The CDR3 is 15 residues long.

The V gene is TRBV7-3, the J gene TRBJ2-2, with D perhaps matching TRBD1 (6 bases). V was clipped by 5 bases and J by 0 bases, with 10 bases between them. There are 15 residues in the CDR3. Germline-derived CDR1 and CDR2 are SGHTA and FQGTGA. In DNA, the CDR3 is TGTGCCAGCAGCCGAAACAGGGCGAACACCGGGGAGCTGTTTTTT. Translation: CASSRNRANTGELFF.

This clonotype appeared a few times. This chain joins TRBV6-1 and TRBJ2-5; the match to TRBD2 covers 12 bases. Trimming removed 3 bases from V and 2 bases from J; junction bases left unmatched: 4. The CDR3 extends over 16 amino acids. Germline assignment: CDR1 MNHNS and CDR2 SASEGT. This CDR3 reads CASSDWTSGTQETQYF. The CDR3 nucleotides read TGTGCCAGCAGTGATTGGACTAGCGGGACACAAGAGACCCAGTACTTC.

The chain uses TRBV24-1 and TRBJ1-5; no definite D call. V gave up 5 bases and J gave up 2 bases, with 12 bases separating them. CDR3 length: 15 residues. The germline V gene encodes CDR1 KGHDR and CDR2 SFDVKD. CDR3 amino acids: CATSARGRGNQPQHF. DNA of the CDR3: TGTGCCACCAGTGCTCGGGGTCGGGGCAATCAGCCCCAGCATTTT.

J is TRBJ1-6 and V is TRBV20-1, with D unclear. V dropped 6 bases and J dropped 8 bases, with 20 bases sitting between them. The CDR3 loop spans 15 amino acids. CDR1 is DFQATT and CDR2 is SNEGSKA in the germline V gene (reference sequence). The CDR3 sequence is CSAQSAGLWYSPLHF. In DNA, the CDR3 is TGCAGTGCCCAAAGTGCAGGACTTTGGTATTCACCCCTCCACTTT.

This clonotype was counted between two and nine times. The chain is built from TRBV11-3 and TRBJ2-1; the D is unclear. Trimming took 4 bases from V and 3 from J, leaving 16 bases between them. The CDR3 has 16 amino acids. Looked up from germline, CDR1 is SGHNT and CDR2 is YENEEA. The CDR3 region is CASSSVVLTGYNEQFF. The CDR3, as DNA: TGTGCCAGCAGCTCCGTCGTACTCACGGGCTACAATGAGCAGTTCTTC.

The CDR3 region is CASRYLEGASYNEQFF. The DNA for the CDR3 is TGTGCCAGCAGGTACCTCGAGGGGGCTTCCTACAATGAGCAGTTCTTC. J is TRBJ2-1 and V is TRBV28; TRBD1 matches at 7 bases. From germline, CDR1 is MDHEN and CDR2 SYDVKM. The ends lost 6 bases at V and 1 base at J; junction bases unmatched: 9. This CDR3 has 16 amino acids.

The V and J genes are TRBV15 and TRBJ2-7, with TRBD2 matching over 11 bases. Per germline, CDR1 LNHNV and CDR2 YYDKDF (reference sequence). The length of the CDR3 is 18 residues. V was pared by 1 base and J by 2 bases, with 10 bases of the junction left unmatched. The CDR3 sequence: CATSRGLRLAGNAYEQYF. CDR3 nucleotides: TGTGCCACCAGCAGAGGCCTCCGACTAGCGGGGAACGCCTACGAGCAGTACTTC.

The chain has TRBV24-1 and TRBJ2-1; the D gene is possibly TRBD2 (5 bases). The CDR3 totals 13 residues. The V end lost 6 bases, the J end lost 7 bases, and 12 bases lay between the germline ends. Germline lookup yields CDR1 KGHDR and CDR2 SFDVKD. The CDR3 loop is CATSSPGRNEQFF. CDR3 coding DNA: TGTGCCACCAGTAGTCCGGGAAGGAATGAGCAGTTCTTC.